These 26 T cell receptor beta chains were sequenced from one sample in a study of CD8 T cells in ankylosing spondylitis. TCRdb recomputed calls from the 5' RACE reads with MiXCR, one row per CDR3 protein. The table shows 90,000 to 120,000 distinct CDR3 sequences, with more than 20% occurring only once. The material sequenced was synovial fluid, either unsorted or a sorted T cell fraction (not recorded which). Receptor source: a male donor with ankylosing spondylitis.

This clonotype was recorded a few times. V and J are TRBV20-1 and TRBJ2-4; the match to TRBD2 covers 13 bases. Germline CDR1 reads DFQATT; CDR2 reads SNEGSKA (reference sequence). The CDR3 is 15 residues long. V was pared by 5 bases and J by 7 bases, with 8 bases of the junction left unmatched. The CDR3 here is CSASKLAGGLNIQYF. The CDR3 DNA reads TGCAGTGCTTCTAAACTAGCGGGAGGGTTGAACATTCAGTACTTC.

This clonotype was seen a few times. The chain is built from TRBV27 and TRBJ2-1; perhaps TRBD1 as D (6 bases). This CDR3 spans 14 amino acids. The V and J ends lost 4 bases and 3 bases respectively, with 10 bases between them. Germline CDR1 is MNHEY and CDR2 is SMNVEV (reference sequence). The CDR3 region has the DNA TGTGCCAGCAGTTCTGCAGGGGTCTACAATGAGCAGTTCTTC. Translating it yields CASSSAGVYNEQFF.

The chain links TRBV20-1 to TRBJ1-2, with TRBD1 as a possible D gene (5 bases). The length of the CDR3 is 13 residues. V was trimmed by 3 bases and J by 6 bases, leaving 14 bases between them. The germline V gene has CDR1 DFQATT and CDR2 SNEGSKA (reference sequence). The CDR3 reads CSASAGLWNGYTF. The CDR3 DNA reads TGCAGTGCTAGCGCGGGACTATGGAATGGCTACACCTTC.

This clonotype appeared many times. This chain links TRBV7-9 with TRBJ1-5, with D uncertain. The CDR3 totals 13 residues. V lost 2 bases and J lost 1, with 3 bases in between. Looked up from germline, CDR1 is SEHNR and CDR2 is FQNEAQ (reference sequence). This CDR3 reads CASSLFSNQPQHF. The CDR3 DNA is TGTGCCAGCAGCTTATTCAGCAATCAGCCCCAGCATTTT.

This clonotype was recorded a few times. The chain carries TRBV29-1 and TRBJ1-1; D gene uncertain. The ends were cut back, 7 bases at V and 1 base at J, with 10 bases in the middle. From germline, CDR1 is SQVTM and CDR2 ANQGSEA. This CDR3 is 12 amino acids long. DNA for the CDR3: TGCAGCGGGAGGCGTCAGAACACTGAAGCTTTCTTT. Encoded protein: CSGRRQNTEAFF.

The CDR3 DNA is TGTGCCAGCAGTCTCCGGGTCCAAAAAAACATTCAGTACTTC. It translates to CASSLRVQKNIQYF. This chain joins TRBV12-3 or TRBV12-4 and TRBJ2-4; no clear D. There are 14 residues in the CDR3. Trimming took 5 bases from V and 4 from J, leaving 12 bases between them.

The chain links TRBV12-3 or TRBV12-4 to TRBJ2-1; 9 bases agree with TRBD2. The CDR3 totals 15 residues. With 4 bases clipped from V and 7 bases from J, the junction kept 8 bases outside the gene matches. The CDR3 loop is CASSSPTSGKNEQFF. CDR3 sequence (DNA): TGTGCCAGCAGTTCGCCGACTAGCGGAAAAAATGAGCAGTTCTTC.

This clonotype was recorded a few times. V gene TRBV9 combines with J gene TRBJ2-5; TRBD2 matches 7 bases. With V trimmed by 4 bases and J by 9 bases, 6 bases remained unmatched. The CDR3 is made up of 12 amino acids. CDR1 and CDR2 (germline): SGDLS, YYNGEE. CDR3 region: CASSREAGAQYF. CDR3 nucleotide sequence: TGTGCCAGCAGCCGGGAGGCTGGGGCCCAGTACTTC.

This clonotype came up many times. The V gene is TRBV14, the J gene TRBJ1-5; D is uncertain. The germline V gene encodes CDR1 SGHDN and CDR2 FVKESK. The CDR3 covers 13 residues. The V end was cut by 1 base, the J end by 6 bases, with 7 bases between. CDR3 sequence reads: CASSQGLGQPQHF. The CDR3 bases are TGTGCCAGCAGCCAAGGGCTGGGTCAGCCCCAGCATTTT.

This clonotype was seen at least ten times. The rearrangement joins TRBV27 to TRBJ2-6, with D uncertain. CDR1 is MNHEY, CDR2 SMNVEV, per germline (reference sequence). V lost 5 bases, J lost 2 bases, and 19 bases lay in between. This CDR3 region has 18 residues. CDR3 residues: CASSLGLGMDTGANVLTF. CDR3 coding DNA: TGTGCCAGCAGTCTAGGGTTAGGGATGGATACTGGGGCCAACGTCCTGACTTTC.

The CDR3 is CASSSGNYGYTF. Here the CDR3 DNA reads TGCGCCAGCAGCTCAGGGAACTATGGCTACACCTTC. V usage is TRBV5-1 and J usage is TRBJ1-2; D may be TRBD1 (5 bases). The germline V gene has CDR1 SGHRS and CDR2 YFSETQ. Trimming shortened V by 3 bases and J by 2 bases, and 5 bases separated the two germline ends. This CDR3 has 12 residues.

J is TRBJ2-5 and V is TRBV11-2; the match to TRBD2 covers 11 bases. Trimming removed 5 bases from V and 1 base from J; junction bases left unmatched: 18. CDR3 length equals 20 residues. CDR1 is SGHAT and CDR2 is FQNNGV in the germline V gene. The CDR3 DNA reads as TGTGCCAGCAGCCACCCCATAGCGGGAGGGGATCTGAACCTCCAAGAGACCCAGTACTTC. Encoded protein: CASSHPIAGGDLNLQETQYF. The variable domain in full, with the rest retrieved from reference TRBV11-2 and TRBJ2-5, is EAGVAQSPRYKIIEKRQSVAFWCNPISGHATLYWYQQILGQGPKLLIQFQNNGVVDDSQLPKDRFSAERLKGVDSTLKIQPAKLEDSAVYLCASSHPIAGGDLNLQETQYFGPGTRLLVL.

This chain connects TRBV7-2 to TRBJ1-2; weak D call: TRBD1 (5 bases). The CDR3 totals 15 residues. Germline CDR1 SGHTA, CDR2 FQGNSA. Trimming took 2 bases from V and 0 from J, leaving 10 bases between them. CDR3 nucleotides: TGTGCCAGCAGCTTATTTCAGGGATCTAACTATGGCTACACCTTC. Translation gives CASSLFQGSNYGYTF.

In this sample, this clonotype turned up many times. The rearrangement links TRBV5-1 to TRBJ1-1, with TRBD1 matching over 8 bases. CDR1 and CDR2 (germline): SGHRS, YFSETQ. CDR3 length: 17 residues. V lost 4 bases to trimming and J lost 0 bases; unmatched junction nucleotides: 11. The CDR3 is CASSQGARVTVNTEAFF. The CDR3 nucleotides read TGCGCCAGCAGCCAGGGGGCCCGGGTGACGGTGAACACTGAAGCTTTCTTT. The variable domain in full, completed from reference TRBV5-1 and TRBJ1-1, reads KAGVTQTPRYLIKTRGQQVTLSCSPISGHRSVSWYQQTPGQGLQFLFEYFSETQRNKGNFPGRFSGRQFSNSRSEMNVSTLELGDSALYLCASSQGARVTVNTEAFFGQGTRLTVV.

The chain carries TRBV5-6 and TRBJ2-7; 8 bases are a match to TRBD2. The CDR3 runs 14 residues. V trimming: 5 bases; J trimming: 7 bases; junction bases outside the gene matches: 11. Germline loops: CDR1 SGHDT, CDR2 YYEEEE. In DNA form, the CDR3 reads TGTGCCAGCAGAGCTCGAGCGGGAGCTAGAGAGCAGTACGTC. Amino acids: CASRARAGAREQYV.

This chain uses TRBV4-1 with TRBJ2-2; 10 bases align to TRBD2. CDR1 and CDR2 (germline): MGHRA, YSYEKL. With 2 bases clipped from V and 3 bases from J, the junction kept 9 bases outside the gene matches. There are 18 residues in the CDR3. Here the CDR3 reads CASSQTSSGRVYTGELFF. Here the CDR3 DNA reads TGCGCCAGCAGCCAAACCTCCAGCGGGAGGGTCTACACCGGGGAGCTGTTTTTT.

The table lists this clonotype with many counts. The chain uses TRBV4-2 and TRBJ1-4, with 9 nucleotides matching TRBD1. The V and J ends lost 2 bases and 0 bases, in that order; junction bases with no gene match: 25. The CDR3 has 24 amino acids. Germline lookup yields CDR1 LGHNA and CDR2 YNFKEQ. The CDR3 reads CASSQFTGGRWPQNTVATNEKLFF. In DNA form, the CDR3 reads TGTGCCAGCAGCCAATTTACAGGGGGCAGATGGCCCCAGAACACAGTTGCAACTAATGAAAAACTGTTTTTT.

The chain links TRBV7-6 to TRBJ1-1; no reliable D call. Germline lookup yields CDR1 SGHVS and CDR2 FNYEAQ. This CDR3 has 14 amino acids. V shed 1 base and J shed 11 bases, with 17 bases lying between them. The CDR3 loop reads CASSLDPQAGVAFF. In DNA form, the CDR3 reads TGTGCCAGCAGCTTAGATCCCCAGGCGGGAGTGGCTTTCTTT.

This clonotype appeared once. The chain couples TRBV10-3 to TRBJ2-3; D remains unclear. CDR1 and CDR2 (germline): ENHRY, SYGVKD. CDR3 length: 13 residues. V was cut by 11 bases and J by 3 bases, with 15 bases left in between. CDR3: CACREQQTDTQYF. CDR3 DNA sequence: TGTGCCTGTCGAGAGCAGCAGACAGATACGCAGTATTTT.

This clonotype was counted only a few times. The J gene is TRBJ2-5, the V gene TRBV12-3 or TRBV12-4, with 8 nucleotides matching TRBD1. There are 14 residues in the CDR3. The trim removed 5 bases at V and 5 bases at J, leaving 7 bases unmatched. CDR3 sequence (DNA): TGTGCCAGCAGTACAGGGGGGCGCTGGGAGACCCAGTACTTC. Amino acids: CASSTGGRWETQYF.

The rearrangement uses TRBV13 and TRBJ2-7; no reliable D call. Trimming stripped 1 base from V and 7 bases from J, with 11 bases between. The CDR3 has 13 residues. The germline CDR1 and CDR2 sequences are PRHDT and FYEKMQ (reference sequence). The CDR3 reads CASSLDKSREQYF. DNA of the CDR3: TGTGCCAGCAGCTTAGACAAGTCAAGGGAGCAGTACTTC.

On this clonotype: At one boundary the junction diverges from the germline segment, which might be a read error. The chain is built from TRBV18 and TRBJ1-2; TRBD1 agrees at 8 bases. CDR1 and CDR2 (germline): KGHSH, LQKENI. The CDR3 sequence is 12 residues long. The CDR3 loop is CATSQGVHGYTF. CDR3 nucleotides: TGTGCCACCTCACAGGGGGTGCATGGCTACACCTTC.

This clonotype was seen a few times. The rearrangement joins TRBV7-9 to TRBJ1-2; D is possibly TRBD1 (6 bases). Germline V CDR1 and CDR2: SEHNR, FQNEAQ (reference sequence). V was shortened by 1 base and J by 8 bases, with 20 bases between the two germline ends. CDR3 size: 16 residues. The CDR3 here is CASSLGGAQRLPGYTF. CDR3 in DNA: TGTGCCAGCAGCTTAGGGGGGGCGCAAAGACTCCCGGGCTACACCTTC.

At least ten counts were recorded for this clonotype. The J gene is TRBJ1-1, the V gene TRBV20-1; 9 bases line up with TRBD1. This CDR3 is 16 amino acids long. With V trimmed by 5 bases and J by 0 bases, 10 bases remained unmatched. Germline CDR1 is DFQATT and CDR2 is SNEGSKA (reference sequence). This chain's CDR3 is CSAPVPGQGLNTEAFF. CDR3 bases: TGCAGTGCTCCTGTCCCGGGACAGGGACTGAACACTGAAGCTTTCTTT.

This clonotype was seen a few times. A junction boundary mismatches the germline segment, possibly from a read error. V usage is TRBV2 and J usage is TRBJ2-1; weak D call: TRBD2 (6 bases). The germline gives CDR1 SNHLY, CDR2 FYNNEI. This CDR3 has 13 amino acids. CDR3 nucleotides: TGTGCCAGCAGTGCGCAGGGAGGCGGTGAGCAGTTTTTC. It encodes CASSAQGGGEQFF.

This clonotype was seen more than once but under ten times. The rearrangement joins TRBV7-8 to TRBJ1-1; D is unclear. The CDR3 consists of 13 residues. Trimming pared 5 bases from V and 0 bases from J, leaving 7 bases between. Germline V gene lookup returns CDR1 SGHVS and CDR2 FQNEAQ. CDR3 bases: TGTGCCAGCAGCCCTCAGGTGAACACTGAAGCTTTCTTT. Its translation: CASSPQVNTEAFF.